The present TCR beta chain was sequenced within a study of blood T cell repertoires in COVID-19. Study-level information: PBMCs, B-cell-depleted T cells, or T cells provided the cDNA or gDNA that made up the material.

From germline, CDR1 is MGHDK and CDR2 SYGVNS. V was clipped by 4 bases and J by 8 bases, with 15 bases between them. This CDR3 comprises 15 residues. Clones were read by immunoSEQ multiplex PCR, and TCRdb kept only the in-frame ones, dropping some. The data contain 45,000 to 60,000 clones, approximately 78% of them singletons. The TCR comes from an elderly woman with acute or convalescent COVID-19. The V and J genes are TRBV25-1 and TRBJ1-6; tentative D call: TRBD1 (5 bases). Sequencing was carried out using peripheral blood. In nucleotides, the CDR3 is TGTGCCAGCAGTGCCACCGGGACTCTCTATTCACCCCTCCACTTT. The encoded protein is CASSATGTLYSPLHF.